These 26 T cell receptor beta chains came from one sample sequenced in a study of shared clonotypes between healthy human individuals. TCRdb keeps only in-frame clones here, not all; method: immunoSEQ multiplex PCR. The sample contains 1 million to 1.3 million clones, around 78% of which appear only once. Material: memory CD4+ T cells from PBMCs. The subset was: CD45RA-negative fraction. The origin of the receptors is a man between 18 and 29 years old in good health. Some clones in this sample may be carry-over from other donors' samples.

This clone was recorded at least ten times. The chain recombines TRBV4-3 with TRBJ2-5, with D hard to call. In germline, CDR1 is LGHNA, CDR2 YSLEER. CDR3 length: 16 amino acids. Between the trimmed V and J ends, which lost 1 base and 1 base, there was a span of 13 bases. CDR3 sequence reads: CASSQGGRPTQETQYF. CDR3 bases: TGCGCCAGCAGCCAAGGTGGCAGGCCGACCCAAGAGACCCAGTACTTC.

This clone turned up a few times. The V gene is TRBV6-5, the J gene TRBJ1-2, with TRBD1 matching over 8 bases. This CDR3 comprises 15 residues. J gave up 5 bases and V 5 bases, and 10 bases lay outside the gene matches. Germline values: CDR1 MNHEY, CDR2 SVGAGI. CDR3 loop: CASSIRTGSLYGYTF. As DNA, the CDR3 is TGTGCCAGCAGTATAAGGACAGGGTCTCTTTATGGCTACACCTTC.

The chain combines TRBV7-9 with TRBJ2-1, with 12 bases identical to TRBD2. CDR1 is SEHNR, CDR2 FQNEAQ, per germline (reference sequence). The CDR3 covers 16 residues. V dropped 5 bases and J dropped 0; count of bases not matched to a gene: 2. As DNA, the CDR3 is TGTGCCAGCAGCCCGACTAGCGGGAGCTCCTACAATGAGCAGTTCTTC. As protein: CASSPTSGSSYNEQFF.

The rearrangement uses TRBV13 and TRBJ2-2; D is undetermined. V gave up 4 bases and J gave up 5 bases, with 17 bases separating them. This CDR3 has 16 residues. CDR1 and CDR2 (germline): PRHDT, FYEKMQ (reference sequence). CDR3 sequence (DNA): TGTGCCAGCAGCTCCCTGGTGTGGACGAGAACCGGGGAGCTGTTTTTT. Translated, it gives CASSSLVWTRTGELFF.

This chain uses TRBV9 with TRBJ2-3; 12 nucleotides agree with TRBD2. This CDR3 is 16 amino acids long. Trimming removed 4 bases from V and 0 bases from J; junction bases left unmatched: 3. Per the germline V gene, CDR1 is SGDLS and CDR2 is YYNGEE. This CDR3 is CASSIGTSGSTDTQYF. CDR3 DNA sequence: TGTGCCAGCAGCATCGGGACTAGCGGGAGCACAGATACGCAGTATTTT.

The chain carries TRBV7-8 and TRBJ1-2; the D gene is possibly TRBD1 (6 bases). The CDR3 is 15 residues long. The V and J ends lost 3 bases and 4 bases respectively, with 15 bases between them. Germline loops: CDR1 SGHVS, CDR2 FQNEAQ. The CDR3, as DNA: TGTGCCAGCAGCTTGGGGGGAACAGGGTCCTATGGCTACACCTTC. It translates to CASSLGGTGSYGYTF.

The chain has TRBV2 and TRBJ2-1; the match to TRBD1 covers 9 bases. The CDR3 is 14 amino acids. CDR1 is SNHLY, CDR2 FYNNEI, per germline. The junction had 4 bases not matched to a gene; V was cut back by 6 bases and J by 4 bases. The CDR3: CASREGQGYNEQFF. The CDR3 nucleotides are TGTGCCAGCAGGGAGGGACAGGGTTACAATGAGCAGTTCTTC.

This clone was seen more than once but under ten times. The chain couples TRBV27 to TRBJ2-7; 7 bases map to TRBD2. Unmatched junction bases numbered 12, after V lost 6 bases and J lost 7 bases. The CDR3 spans 14 residues. Germline V lookup: CDR1 MNHEY, CDR2 SMNVEV (reference sequence). CDR3 nucleotides: TGTGCCAGCAGGGGAGGGTTTAGGTTCGGTGAGCAGTACTTC. Amino acids: CASRGGFRFGEQYF.

This chain links TRBV5-1 with TRBJ2-7; D could derive from TRBD1 or TRBD2 (6 bases each). Germline lookup yields CDR1 SGHRS and CDR2 YFSETQ. This CDR3 is 14 amino acids long. V lost 0 bases and J 5 bases, leaving 12 bases between the germline ends. The CDR3 DNA reads TGCGCCAGCAGCTTGGATGGACAGCGGGACGAGCAGTACTTC. Translating it yields CASSLDGQRDEQYF. Supplemented by reference TRBV5-1 and TRBJ2-7, the full variable domain reads KAGVTQTPRYLIKTRGQQVTLSCSPISGHRSVSWYQQTPGQGLQFLFEYFSETQRNKGNFPGRFSGRQFSNSRSEMNVSTLELGDSALYLCASSLDGQRDEQYFGPGTRLTVT.

V usage is TRBV6-5 and J usage is TRBJ2-7, with D possibly TRBD1 on 6 matching bases. There are 16 residues in the CDR3. Germline assignment: CDR1 MNHEY and CDR2 SVGAGI. The germline V and J ends were trimmed by 0 bases and 3 bases, with 15 bases remaining between them. CDR3 in amino acids: CASSYSPTRDNYEQYF. The DNA for the CDR3 is TGTGCCAGCAGTTACTCGCCAACACGGGACAACTACGAGCAGTACTTC.

This clone was observed once. This rearrangement joins TRBV29-1 to TRBJ2-1, with 11 bases lining up with TRBD2. The V gene's germline CDR1 is SQVTM and CDR2 ANQGSEA. V trimming: 4 bases; J trimming: 4 bases; junction bases outside the gene matches: 6. The CDR3 is 15 amino acids. Here the CDR3 reads CSVAQGLAEYNEQFF. The DNA for the CDR3 is TGCAGCGTTGCCCAGGGACTAGCGGAATACAATGAGCAGTTCTTC.

This chain connects TRBV5-8 to TRBJ1-2; unclear D gene. The CDR3 loop spans 17 amino acids. Trimming removed 4 bases at V and 7 bases at J, with 26 bases between. CDR1 is SGHTS and CDR2 is YDEGEE in the germline V gene. The CDR3 sequence: CASSPGGTLTGLGGYTF. Written as DNA, the CDR3 is TGTGCCAGCAGCCCAGGAGGAACCCTGACTGGTCTCGGTGGCTACACCTTC. The full variable domain, completed using reference TRBV5-8 and TRBJ1-2, is EAGVTQSPTHLIKTRGQQATLRCSPISGHTSVYWYQQALGLGLQFLLWYDEGEERNRGNFPPRFSGRQFPNYSSELNVNALELEDSALYLCASSPGGTLTGLGGYTFGSGTRLTVV.

The chain has TRBV7-9 and TRBJ1-2, with TRBD1 matching 7 bases. Trimming at V came to 5 bases and at J to 3 bases, leaving 9 bases not matched to a gene. Germline CDR1 reads SEHNR; CDR2 reads FQNEAQ (reference sequence). CDR3 length: 15 amino acids. CDR3 nucleotides: TGTGCCAGCAGCCCTAACAGGGGCCTGGACTATGGCTACACCTTC. This encodes CASSPNRGLDYGYTF. The full variable domain, rest sourced from reference TRBV7-9 and TRBJ1-2, is DTGVSQNPRHKITKRGQNVTFRCDPISEHNRLYWYRQTLGQGPEFLTYFQNEAQLEKSRLLSDRFSAERPKGSFSTLEIQRTEQGDSAMYLCASSPNRGLDYGYTFGSGTRLTVV.

In the case of this clone: Other DNA sequences in the sample encode the same CDR3. The chain couples TRBV27 to TRBJ1-5; perhaps TRBD1 as D (5 bases). Germline CDR1 is MNHEY and CDR2 is SMNVEV (reference sequence). The CDR3 runs to 17 residues. The ends were cut back, 1 base at V and 2 bases at J, with 15 bases in the middle. The CDR3 reads CASSLFGGRGGNQPQHF. CDR3 nucleotides: TGTGCCAGCAGTTTATTCGGCGGACGGGGCGGCAATCAGCCCCAGCATTTT.

This clone was seen more than once but under ten times. V is TRBV7-3 and J is TRBJ2-1, with no clear D. The CDR3 is 15 residues long. CDR1 and CDR2 (germline): SGHTA, FQGTGA. The V and J ends lost 8 bases and 7 bases respectively, with 21 bases between them. CDR3 in amino acids: CASGMGTGFSNEQFF. Written as DNA, the CDR3 is TGTGCCAGCGGGATGGGCACCGGATTTTCTAATGAGCAGTTCTTC. Supplemented by reference TRBV7-3 and TRBJ2-1, the full variable domain reads GAGVSQTPSNKVTEKGKYVELRCDPISGHTALYWYRQSLGQGPEFLIYFQGTGAADDSGLPNDRFFAVRPEGSVSTLKIQRTERGDSAVYLCASGMGTGFSNEQFFGPGTRLTVL.

The chain is built from TRBV5-1 and TRBJ2-7, with D possibly TRBD1 on 5 matching bases. V lost 7 bases and J 0 bases, leaving 11 bases between the germline ends. The CDR3 runs to 13 residues. Germline loops: CDR1 SGHRS, CDR2 YFSETQ. The CDR3 DNA reads as TGCGCCAGCGGCACAGGCAGCTCCTACGAGCAGTACTTC. As protein: CASGTGSSYEQYF.

This chain links TRBV6-5 with TRBJ1-2; 9 bases fit TRBD1. The CDR3 has 15 residues. The V and J ends lost 4 bases and 6 bases, in that order; junction bases with no gene match: 9. Germline lookup yields CDR1 MNHEY and CDR2 SVGAGI. The CDR3 loop reads CASSWETGGFDGYTF. DNA of the CDR3: TGTGCCAGCAGTTGGGAGACAGGGGGATTCGATGGCTACACCTTC.

J is TRBJ1-2 and V is TRBV5-6, with unresolved D. V was pared by 1 base and J by 1 base, with 5 bases between. CDR1 and CDR2 from the germline V gene are SGHDT and YYEEEE. CDR3 length equals 13 residues. The CDR3 protein is CASSLTDNYGYTF. The CDR3 DNA reads TGTGCCAGCAGCTTGACAGATAACTATGGCTACACCTTC.

This chain links TRBV19 with TRBJ1-5; D not resolved. Trimming cost V 5 bases and J 7 bases, with 15 bases left between them. CDR3 size: 14 residues. The V gene's germline CDR1 is LNHDA and CDR2 SQIVND (reference sequence). CDR3 nucleotide sequence: TGTGCCAGTAGTGTCCGGGCGGCCGGGCAGCCCCAGCATTTT. Protein: CASSVRAAGQPQHF. The variable domain in full, with the rest retrieved from reference TRBV19 and TRBJ1-5, is DGGITQSPKYLFRKEGQNVTLSCEQNLNHDAMYWYRQDPGQGLRLIYYSQIVNDFQKGDIAEGYSVSREKKESFPLTVTSAQKNPTAFYLCASSVRAAGQPQHFGDGTRLSIL.

The chain joins TRBV7-3 to TRBJ2-1; 9 bases match TRBD2. This CDR3 is 14 amino acids long. The trim removed 5 bases at V and 10 bases at J, leaving 9 bases unmatched. Germline V gene sequence: CDR1 SGHTA, CDR2 FQGTGA. DNA for the CDR3: TGTGCCAGCAGCCCCAGACTAGCGGCGGGGGAGCAGTTCTTC. Encoded protein: CASSPRLAAGEQFF.

V is TRBV7-9 and J is TRBJ1-1; 9 bases match TRBD1. Germline V gene sequence: CDR1 SEHNR, CDR2 FQNEAQ (reference sequence). This CDR3 has 15 residues. The ends lost 5 bases at V and 4 bases at J; junction bases unmatched: 8. CDR3 sequence reads: CASSVGQGPGTEAFF. The DNA for the CDR3 is TGTGCCAGCAGCGTGGGACAGGGTCCGGGCACTGAAGCTTTCTTT.

The rearrangement links TRBV14 to TRBJ2-1; 10 bases agree with TRBD2. This CDR3 is built from 15 residues. V lost 2 bases and J lost 12; bases outside the gene matches: 10. Germline loops: CDR1 SGHDN, CDR2 FVKESK. The CDR3 region is CASSQSSSGSSGQFF. The CDR3 DNA reads as TGTGCCAGCAGCCAATCGTCTAGCGGGAGCTCAGGGCAGTTCTTC.

The chain combines TRBV6-1 with TRBJ2-7; TRBD2 agrees at 12 bases. V trimming: 3 bases; J trimming: 5 bases; junction bases outside the gene matches: 8. This CDR3 is built from 16 residues. Per germline, CDR1 MNHNS and CDR2 SASEGT. CDR3 sequence (DNA): TGTGCCAGCAGTGACCCCAGACTAGCGGGAGATGACGAGCAGTACTTC. Protein product: CASSDPRLAGDDEQYF.

The chain is built from TRBV28 and TRBJ1-4; 8 nucleotides match TRBD1. J lost 4 bases, V lost 7 bases, and 2 bases had no gene match. Germline values: CDR1 MDHEN, CDR2 SYDVKM. The CDR3 loop spans 13 amino acids. CDR3 protein: CASIDRGNEKLFF. The CDR3 DNA reads as TGTGCCAGCATTGACAGGGGTAATGAAAAACTGTTTTTT.

V and J are TRBV2 and TRBJ1-1; D is unresolved. The CDR3 has 15 residues. Deletions cut 0 bases from V and 1 base from J, with 9 bases between. Germline V gene sequence: CDR1 SNHLY, CDR2 FYNNEI. The CDR3 DNA sequence: TGTGCCAGCAGTGAAGCTGGGGTTTGGAACACTGAAGCTTTCTTT. Translation: CASSEAGVWNTEAFF.

J is TRBJ1-1 and V is TRBV5-1; D is unresolved. CDR1 is SGHRS, CDR2 YFSETQ, per germline. V was pared by 5 bases and J by 1 base, with 12 bases between. The CDR3 is 14 amino acids. CDR3 sequence (DNA): TGCGCCAGCAGGGGAGTGGTAGGGAACACTGAAGCTTTCTTT. Translated, it gives CASRGVVGNTEAFF.